This entry describes one T cell receptor beta chain. The antigen is undetermined. In TCRdb, the 5' RACE reads were re-called with MiXCR into one record per CDR3 protein. The table has some 78,000 distinct CDR3 sequences, approximately 13% seen once. These data originate in a study of early T cells in non-severe SARS-CoV-2 infection. Study background: Alpha and beta chains were unpaired, from unsorted whole-blood bulk RNA. Regarding the study as a whole: Matches to VDJdb favored anti-spike CD8 responses and missed private and CD4 specificities.

Germline assignment: CDR1 SNHLY and CDR2 FYNNEI. This CDR3 has 14 residues. V was cut by 4 bases and J by 0 bases, with 7 bases left in between. The genes are TRBV2 and TRBJ1-3, with D unclear. Sequencing was carried out using whole blood. The origin of this receptor is an adult who was a healthcare worker with PCR-confirmed SARS-CoV-2 infection or an uninfected control (not recorded which). CDR3 protein: CASSVGSSGNTIYF. DNA of the CDR3: TGTGCCAGCAGTGTGGGGAGCTCTGGAAACACCATATATTTT.